This T cell receptor beta chain was captured in a study of PD-1 blockade in classical Hodgkin lymphoma. The table came from immunoSEQ multiplex PCR; TCRdb's copy has only in-frame clones and leaves some out. The data contain some 60,000 clones, roughly nine tenths of them singletons. A note on this clone: Antigen specificity is unknown.

V trimming: 5 bases; J trimming: 3 bases; junction bases outside the gene matches: 1. Germline CDR1 and CDR2: MNHEY and SMNVEV (reference sequence). The CDR3 contains 12 residues. Every one of the patients relapsed after autologous stem cell transplantation (brentuximab vedotin exposure was variable). Regarding the study as a whole: Exclusion removed patients who began nivolumab under 1 year after ASCT. Newly diagnosed patients were said to have less baseline TCR diversity than healthy donors did. Lower baseline TCR diversity marked trial partial responders and progressors.

This receptor was taken from a human donor with classical Hodgkin lymphoma. Sequencing used peripheral blood mononuclear cells (PBMCs), obtained at baseline. This chain joins TRBV27 and TRBJ2-7; 7 bases agree with TRBD1. The CDR3 region has the DNA TGTGCCAGCAGTGCAGGGGGCTACGAGCAGTACTTC. Translation gives CASSAGGYEQYF.